Each of the 27 T cell receptor beta chains below was sequenced from the same sample in a study of identifying expanded T cells in peripheral blood. Using immunoSEQ multiplex PCR, the repertoire was profiled, and TCRdb retains in-frame clones only, with some absent. Of roughly 90,000 clones in the sample, about 88% were seen once. The specimen was blood. These receptors all come from a person aged 18 to 75 in good health.

The chain uses TRBV2 and TRBJ2-1; D remains unclear. In germline, CDR1 is SNHLY, CDR2 FYNNEI. The CDR3 extends over 13 amino acids. With 10 bases removed from V and 1 base from J, the gap between germline ends came to 11 bases. The CDR3 region has the DNA TGTGCCACCCAGGACCGATCCTACAATGAGCAGTTCTTC. Translation gives CATQDRSYNEQFF.

The chain recombines TRBV7-2 with TRBJ1-2; D gene ambiguous. Germline-derived CDR1 and CDR2 are SGHTA and FQGNSA. Trimming pared 5 bases from V and 8 bases from J, leaving 15 bases between. The CDR3 extends over 13 amino acids. The CDR3 loop reads CASSPSDGVGYTF. The CDR3 region has the DNA TGTGCCAGCAGCCCTTCGGACGGGGTAGGCTACACCTTC. Using reference TRBV7-2 and TRBJ1-2 for the parts outside the CDR3, the full variable domain is GAGVSQSPSNKVTEKGKDVELRCDPISGHTALYWYRQSLGQGLEFLIYFQGNSAPDKSGLPSDRFSAERTGGSVSTLTIQRTQQEDSAVYLCASSPSDGVGYTFGSGTRLTVV.

The chain has TRBV18 and TRBJ1-4; maybe TRBD1 (5 bases). CDR1 and CDR2 (germline): KGHSH, LQKENI. The CDR3 extends over 17 amino acids. V was cut by 3 bases and J by 6 bases, with 20 bases left in between. CDR3 nucleotide sequence: TGTGCCAGCTCACCTTATCCCCCTGTGGGGCGGGATGAAAAACTGTTTTTT. As protein: CASSPYPPVGRDEKLFF.

The chain employs TRBV6-1 and TRBJ1-2; 8 bases are a match to TRBD1. Germline assignment: CDR1 MNHNS and CDR2 SASEGT. The CDR3 is 14 residues long. Trimming took 3 bases from V and 3 from J; bases not matched to a gene: 3. DNA of the CDR3: TGTGCCAGCAGTGAGGACAGGGATTACTATGGCTACACCTTC. Protein sequence: CASSEDRDYYGYTF.

V is TRBV7-7 and J is TRBJ2-5, with D possibly being TRBD1 (5 bases). This CDR3 comprises 13 residues. Germline V lookup: CDR1 SSHAT, CDR2 FNYEAQ (reference sequence). V dropped 1 base and J dropped 4 bases, with 7 bases sitting between them. As DNA, the CDR3 is TGTGCCAGCAGCTTAGGGGGCGGAGAGACCCAGTACTTC. It specifies CASSLGGGETQYF.

The gene calls are TRBV6-1 and TRBJ1-5; D may be TRBD1 (6 bases). V was pared by 5 bases and J by 11 bases, with 19 bases between. The CDR3 runs to 14 residues. Germline-derived CDR1 and CDR2 are MNHNS and SASEGT. CDR3 residues: CASSPSGGQVSQHF. In nucleotides, the CDR3 is TGTGCCAGCAGTCCCTCTGGGGGGCAGGTATCCCAGCATTTT.

This sequence joins TRBV6-5 and TRBJ2-1, with D unresolved. V was clipped by 6 bases and J by 5 bases, with 14 bases between them. The germline gives CDR1 MNHEY, CDR2 SVGAGI. This CDR3 is built from 14 residues. CDR3 nucleotide sequence: TGTGCCAGCAGCATACAGTTTACCCACAATGAGCAGTTCTTC. Translated: CASSIQFTHNEQFF.

The chain employs TRBV2 and TRBJ1-1; the match to TRBD1 covers 7 bases. Trimming removed 8 bases from V and 1 base from J; junction bases left unmatched: 7. Germline V gene data show CDR1 as SNHLY and CDR2 as FYNNEI. The CDR3 totals 14 residues. The CDR3 reads CASEGQRTNTEAFF. In nucleotides, the CDR3 is TGTGCCAGCGAGGGACAGAGGACGAACACTGAAGCTTTCTTT.

This clone was seen more than once but under ten times. The V and J genes are TRBV5-1 and TRBJ1-1; tentative D call: TRBD1 (6 bases). The CDR3 extends over 14 amino acids. Trimming removed 3 bases from V and 0 bases from J, with 9 bases in between. Germline CDR1 and CDR2: SGHRS and YFSETQ. The CDR3 reads CASSSGQMNTEAFF. CDR3 in DNA: TGCGCCAGCAGCTCCGGACAGATGAACACTGAAGCTTTCTTT.

The chain uses TRBV2 and TRBJ1-4, with D uncertain. The CDR3 loop spans 14 amino acids. In germline, CDR1 is SNHLY, CDR2 FYNNEI. The V gene lost 10 bases and the J gene lost 4 bases, with 16 bases spanning the gap. The CDR3 nucleotides are TGTGCCACCCGGGAGGCCGATTTTAATGAAAAACTGTTTTTT. It yields the protein CATREADFNEKLFF.

This chain uses TRBV5-1 with TRBJ2-7; TRBD2 matches at 9 bases. V was pared by 7 bases and J by 1 base, with 9 bases of the junction left unmatched. Germline lookup yields CDR1 SGHRS and CDR2 YFSETQ. The CDR3 runs 15 residues. The DNA for the CDR3 is TGCGCCAGCCGAATGAGACTAGCGGAGTCCTACGAGCAGTACTTC. Encoded protein: CASRMRLAESYEQYF.

V gene TRBV2 combines with J gene TRBJ2-7; 8 bases match TRBD2. Germline V gives CDR1 SNHLY, CDR2 FYNNEI. The CDR3 sequence is 16 residues long. With V trimmed by 2 bases and J by 3 bases, 9 bases remained unmatched. In DNA, the CDR3 is TGTGCCAGCAGTGAATCTCAAGCGGGGGACTTCTACGAGCAGTACTTC. It yields the protein CASSESQAGDFYEQYF.

This clone has just one count. The chain links TRBV2 to TRBJ2-5; 7 bases line up with TRBD1. The CDR3 has 15 residues. V lost 5 bases to trimming and J lost 3 bases; unmatched junction nucleotides: 9. Germline V gene data show CDR1 as SNHLY and CDR2 as FYNNEI. The CDR3 region is CASSPRGFAKETQYF. The CDR3 DNA reads TGTGCCAGCAGTCCCAGGGGGTTCGCGAAAGAGACCCAGTACTTC. The variable domain in full, completed from reference TRBV2 and TRBJ2-5, reads EPEVTQTPSHQVTQMGQEVILRCVPISNHLYFYWYRQILGQKVEFLVSFYNNEISEKSEIFDDQFSVERPDGSNFTLKIRSTKLEDSAMYFCASSPRGFAKETQYFGPGTRLLVL.

By sample share, this clone is medium-sized. The V and J genes are TRBV6-6 and TRBJ1-6; D is possibly TRBD1 (5 bases). V shed 10 bases and J shed 7 bases, with 17 bases lying between them. The germline V gene has CDR1 MNHNY and CDR2 SVGAGI (reference sequence). CDR3 length equals 14 residues. The CDR3 DNA is TGTGCCATCGCGCGGGGGAATCGAAATTCACCCCTCCACTTT. This codes for CAIARGNRNSPLHF.

V is TRBV2 and J is TRBJ1-1, with D possibly being TRBD1 (5 bases). Between the trimmed V and J ends, which lost 6 bases and 6 bases, there was a span of 20 bases. The CDR3 extends over 15 amino acids. Germline V gene data show CDR1 as SNHLY and CDR2 as FYNNEI. DNA for the CDR3: TGTGCCAGCAGGCTACGTACGATTCAGGGAGCTGAAGCTTTCTTT. This gives the protein CASRLRTIQGAEAFF.

In this sample, this clone is medium-sized. CDR3 sequence reads: CASSESGKAYEQYF. The CDR3 region has the DNA TGTGCCAGCAGTGAATCGGGTAAGGCCTACGAGCAGTACTTC. This chain joins TRBV25-1 and TRBJ2-7; no definite D call. CDR1 is MGHDK, CDR2 SYGVNS, per germline. V lost 1 base, J lost 2 bases, and 9 bases lay in between. This CDR3 contains 14 residues.

This clone has just one count. The genes are TRBV30 and TRBJ1-1, with a possible D match to TRBD1 (6 bases). This CDR3 has 13 residues. Germline V gives CDR1 GTSNPN, CDR2 SVGIG (reference sequence). V was shortened by 8 bases and J by 5 bases, with 18 bases between the two germline ends. Here the CDR3 reads CAVQQGLKTEAFF. The CDR3 DNA reads TGTGCCGTCCAACAGGGTTTAAAGACTGAAGCTTTCTTT.

The CDR3 coding sequence is TGTGCCAGCAGTACGACAGGGTTGGCTGGCTACACCTTC. As protein: CASSTTGLAGYTF. The chain employs TRBV6-6 and TRBJ1-2; 7 bases are a match to TRBD1. CDR3 length equals 13 residues. V gave up 5 bases and J gave up 7 bases; unmatched junction bases: 7. CDR1 is MNHNY and CDR2 is SVGAGI in the germline V gene (reference sequence).

The DNA of the CDR3 is TGTGCCAGCAGCTTCTTTGGGGGGCCCACAGATACGCAGTATTTT. Protein: CASSFFGGPTDTQYF. This sequence joins TRBV9 and TRBJ2-3; the D gene could be TRBD1 or TRBD2 (6 bases each). The CDR3 covers 15 residues. Germline CDR1 and CDR2: SGDLS and YYNGEE. Trimming stripped 4 bases from V and 2 bases from J, with 14 bases between.

This clone was picked up one time. The CDR3 DNA is TGTGCCAGCAGTTTCGGGGAGGGGAATGAGCAGTTCTTC. Translated, it gives CASSFGEGNEQFF. The chain employs TRBV6-6 and TRBJ2-1, with TRBD2 identical over 7 bases. The trim removed 4 bases at V and 7 bases at J, leaving 4 bases unmatched. This CDR3 is built from 13 residues. From germline, CDR1 is MNHNY and CDR2 SVGAGI (reference sequence).

The chain combines TRBV6-5 with TRBJ2-1; 8 positions agree with TRBD2. Germline CDR1 MNHEY, CDR2 SVGAGI. This CDR3 is built from 16 residues. V was clipped by 1 base and J by 4 bases; unmatched bases: 6. In DNA, the CDR3 is TGTGCCAGCAGTTACTTAACGGGGGGGTTGTACAATGAGCAGTTCTTC. Translated, it gives CASSYLTGGLYNEQFF.

This rearrangement joins TRBV5-4 to TRBJ2-7, with D perhaps matching TRBD1 (5 bases). The CDR3 is 13 residues long. Germline V gene data show CDR1 as SGHNT and CDR2 as YYREEE (reference sequence). Trimming cost V 9 bases and J 2 bases, with 15 bases left between them. CDR3 DNA sequence: TGTGCCATCGAACAGGAGACTCCCTACGAGCAGTACTTC. This sequence encodes CAIEQETPYEQYF.

The chain employs TRBV19 and TRBJ1-6; unclear D gene. The CDR3 is 14 amino acids. With 7 bases removed from V and 5 bases from J, the gap between germline ends came to 12 bases. Germline CDR1 reads LNHDA; CDR2 reads SQIVND (reference sequence). The CDR3 nucleotides are TGTGCCAGTACCCCCCAGGAAAATAATTCACCCCTCCACTTT. Its protein product is CASTPQENNSPLHF.

The rearrangement uses TRBV5-4 and TRBJ2-4, with D perhaps assigned TRBD1 or TRBD2 (6 bases each). The CDR3 consists of 13 residues. In germline, CDR1 is SGHNT, CDR2 YYREEE (reference sequence). V was cut by 1 base and J by 5 bases, with 7 bases left in between. The CDR3 loop reads CASSLRGENIQYF. The CDR3 DNA follows: TGTGCCAGCAGCTTGAGGGGGGAAAACATTCAGTACTTC.

The CDR3 sequence is CASSYRAGGNTEAFF. The DNA of the CDR3 is TGTGCCAGCAGTTACCGCGCAGGGGGCAACACTGAAGCTTTCTTT. The rearrangement joins TRBV6-5 to TRBJ1-1; TRBD1 matches 8 bases. This CDR3 region has 15 residues. The germline CDR1 and CDR2 sequences are MNHEY and SVGAGI. Unmatched junction bases numbered 4, after V lost 2 bases and J lost 2 bases.

This chain connects TRBV6-5 to TRBJ2-3, with 7 positions matching TRBD2. The trim removed 3 bases at V and 4 bases at J, leaving 7 bases unmatched. CDR1 and CDR2 from the germline V gene are MNHEY and SVGAGI. CDR3 length: 15 amino acids. CDR3 in amino acids: CASSYDSGGPDTQYF. The CDR3 region has the DNA TGTGCCAGCAGTTATGATTCGGGGGGTCCAGATACGCAGTATTTT.

The chain joins TRBV9 to TRBJ2-7; D is perhaps TRBD1 (5 bases). Trimming took off 0 bases at V and 3 bases at J, with 10 bases between the two ends. The CDR3 is 14 residues long. Germline V gene lookup returns CDR1 SGDLS and CDR2 YYNGEE. The CDR3 bases are TGTGCCAGCAGCGTAGCAGGGCACGACTACGAGCAGTACTTC. The encoded protein is CASSVAGHDYEQYF.